This record concerns one TCR beta chain sequence. Its antigen is not identified. These data are taken from a study of OX40 agonist ivuxolimab in advanced cancers. Turning to the study itself: Three patients had partial responses: one hepatocellular carcinoma, two cutaneous melanoma.

Germline V gene sequence: CDR1 LNHDA, CDR2 SQIVND (reference sequence). The CDR3 runs to 18 residues. V lost 4 bases to trimming and J lost 6 bases; unmatched junction nucleotides: 15. The table came from immunoSEQ multiplex PCR; TCRdb's copy has only in-frame clones and leaves some out. The sample shows some 99,000 clones, roughly 94% of them seen only once. General study points: The investigators did not determine what antigen specificity the expanded peripheral T cells had. Among patients with partial responses at 0.1-3.0 mg/kg, clonal expansion was among the lowest. Fewer expanded clones were found on average in CD4+ than in CD8+ T cells.

The sample consisted of CD4+ or CD8+ T cells sorted from blood, taken in a trial of the OX40 agonist ivuxolimab. The rearrangement uses TRBV19 and TRBJ2-1, with 10 bases aligning to TRBD2. This TCR derives from an adult with an advanced solid tumor such as melanoma, head and neck, liver or kidney cancer. CDR3 residues: CASSRGTGGLAGVNEQFF. Here the CDR3 DNA reads TGTGCCAGTAGTAGGGGGACAGGAGGGCTAGCGGGAGTCAATGAGCAGTTCTTC.